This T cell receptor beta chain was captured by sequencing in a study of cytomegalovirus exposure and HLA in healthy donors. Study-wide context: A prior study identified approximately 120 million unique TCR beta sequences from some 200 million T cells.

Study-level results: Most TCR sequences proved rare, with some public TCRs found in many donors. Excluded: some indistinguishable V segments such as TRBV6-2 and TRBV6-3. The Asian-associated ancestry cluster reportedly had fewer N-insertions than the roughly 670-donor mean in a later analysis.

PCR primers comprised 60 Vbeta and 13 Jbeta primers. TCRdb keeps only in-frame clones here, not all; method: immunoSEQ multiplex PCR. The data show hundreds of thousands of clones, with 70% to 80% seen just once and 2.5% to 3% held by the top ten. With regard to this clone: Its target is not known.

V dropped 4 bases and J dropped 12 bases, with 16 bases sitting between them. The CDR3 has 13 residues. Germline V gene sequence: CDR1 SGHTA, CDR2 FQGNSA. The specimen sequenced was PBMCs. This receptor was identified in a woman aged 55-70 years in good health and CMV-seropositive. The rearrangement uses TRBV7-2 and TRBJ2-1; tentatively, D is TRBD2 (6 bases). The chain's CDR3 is CASSSGVRKRQFF. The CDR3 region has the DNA TGTGCCAGCAGCTCGGGAGTTCGTAAGAGGCAGTTCTTC.